The 25 T cell receptor beta chains listed next were all sequenced from one sample in a study of blood T cell repertoires in COVID-19. Sequencing used immunoSEQ multiplex PCR; TCRdb keeps in-frame clones, though not all of them. The sample includes a few hundred thousand clones, roughly 85% of them seen just once. The source material was peripheral blood. The receptors originated from a human donor in a cohort sampled during active COVID-19.

In this sample, this clone turned up a few times. The V and J genes are TRBV5-6 and TRBJ1-2, with TRBD1 matching 8 bases. CDR3 size: 14 residues. Unmatched junction bases numbered 10, after V lost 4 bases and J lost 8 bases. Germline V CDR1 and CDR2: SGHDT, YYEEEE. For the CDR3, the DNA is TGTGCCAGCAGCCCGCAGGGGGCGTCCTACGGCTACACCTTC. Protein: CASSPQGASYGYTF.

The chain uses TRBV30 and TRBJ2-7, with 10 bases identical to TRBD1. Per the germline V gene, CDR1 is GTSNPN and CDR2 is SVGIG (reference sequence). With 3 bases clipped from V and 6 bases from J, the junction kept 8 bases outside the gene matches. The CDR3 runs to 14 residues. The CDR3 DNA reads TGTGCCTGGAGCGCTGAGGACAGGGGGGGCGAGCAGTACTTC. Its protein is CAWSAEDRGGEQYF.

In its sample, this clone was seen a few times. V usage is TRBV6-5 and J usage is TRBJ1-1; tentative D call: TRBD1 (6 bases). CDR1 and CDR2 from the germline V gene are MNHEY and SVGAGI. CDR3 length equals 14 residues. The V gene lost 2 bases and the J gene lost 5 bases, with 12 bases spanning the gap. CDR3 in DNA: TGTGCCAGCAGTTACGGGGGCAGGGGAACTGAAGCTTTCTTT. Translating gives CASSYGGRGTEAFF.

This clone was found once. The chain is built from TRBV20-1 and TRBJ1-2, with TRBD1 identical over 8 bases. The CDR3 is 14 residues long. Germline V lookup: CDR1 DFQATT, CDR2 SNEGSKA (reference sequence). The V segment lost 3 bases and the J segment 8 bases; nucleotides outside the gene matches: 11. The DNA for the CDR3 is TGCAGTGCTAGTCAGGGGGCGCCGGGTGTGGGCTACACCTTC. Translated: CSASQGAPGVGYTF.

The chain combines TRBV7-9 with TRBJ1-1; 7 nucleotides agree with TRBD1. CDR3 length equals 15 residues. Germline V CDR1 and CDR2: SEHNR, FQNEAQ (reference sequence). The trim removed 5 bases at V and 6 bases at J, leaving 12 bases unmatched. This CDR3 reads CASSRFGTVNSEAFF. As DNA, the CDR3 is TGTGCCAGCAGCCGTTTCGGGACAGTCAATTCTGAAGCTTTCTTT.

J is TRBJ1-6 and V is TRBV7-2; TRBD1 is a possible D gene (6 bases). Trimming shortened V by 5 bases and J by 3 bases, and 14 bases separated the two germline ends. Looked up from germline, CDR1 is SGHTA and CDR2 is FQGNSA. This CDR3 is built from 16 residues. The DNA of the CDR3 is TGTGCCAGCAGCGGTAAGGGGGAACACTATAATTCACCCCTCCACTTT. Protein: CASSGKGEHYNSPLHF.

The chain combines TRBV27 with TRBJ2-7; 8 bases map to TRBD2. CDR1 and CDR2 (germline): MNHEY, SMNVEV (reference sequence). This CDR3 spans 13 amino acids. V gave up 11 bases and J gave up 5 bases; unmatched junction bases: 11. CDR3 DNA sequence: TGTGCCGCAGGACTAGCATCTCGCCACGAGCAGTACTTC. Translated, it gives CAAGLASRHEQYF.

The V call is TRBV19, the J call TRBJ2-2; D not certain. CDR1 is LNHDA and CDR2 is SQIVND in the germline V gene (reference sequence). Trimming removed 10 bases at V and 3 bases at J, with 9 bases between. The CDR3 runs 12 residues. CDR3 sequence (DNA): TGTGCCACCGAACAGTACACCGGGGAGCTGTTTTTT. It yields the protein CATEQYTGELFF.

This clone was detected a few times. The chain couples TRBV5-1 to TRBJ1-6, with 7 bases matching TRBD1. The CDR3 loop spans 14 amino acids. Germline CDR1 SGHRS, CDR2 YFSETQ. Trimming cost V 4 bases and J 7 bases; bases outside gene matches: 5. CDR3 nucleotides: TGCGCCAGCAGCCCGGGACAGAAGAATTCACCCCTCCACTTT. This sequence encodes CASSPGQKNSPLHF.

This clone was seen only a few times. V is TRBV6-5 and J is TRBJ1-5; D call uncertain. Germline CDR1 MNHEY, CDR2 SVGAGI. Trimming removed 5 bases from V and 2 bases from J, with 7 bases in between. The CDR3 is 13 residues long. The CDR3 is CASSPSRNQPQHF. CDR3 coding DNA: TGTGCCAGCAGTCCGAGCCGCAATCAGCCCCAGCATTTT.

The chain couples TRBV9 to TRBJ2-5, with 7 bases fitting TRBD2. V gave up 0 bases and J gave up 5 bases; unmatched junction bases: 7. Germline CDR1 and CDR2: SGDLS and YYNGEE. The CDR3 sequence is 15 residues long. The CDR3 DNA follows: TGTGCCAGCAGCGTAGAGGGAGGGGAGCGGGAGACCCAGTACTTC. As protein: CASSVEGGERETQYF.

The rearrangement uses TRBV5-4 and TRBJ1-2; D is unclear. The V and J ends lost 4 bases and 4 bases respectively, with 17 bases between them. CDR1 and CDR2 (germline): SGHNT, YYREEE (reference sequence). The CDR3 is 15 amino acids. The CDR3 sequence is CASSLKGGRRYGYTF. CDR3 DNA sequence: TGTGCCAGCAGCCTTAAGGGAGGCAGACGCTATGGCTACACCTTC.

This clone appeared a single time. In DNA form, the CDR3 reads TGTGCCAGTACCCCGGACAGAGCAACTAATGAAAAACTGTTTTTT. It yields the protein CASTPDRATNEKLFF. The V call is TRBV19, the J call TRBJ1-4; the D gene is possibly TRBD1 (6 bases). The CDR3 is made up of 15 amino acids. The V end was cut by 7 bases, the J end by 0 bases, with 12 bases between. The germline CDR1 and CDR2 sequences are LNHDA and SQIVND (reference sequence).

In DNA form, the CDR3 reads TGTGCCAGCAGCTTCGGGACTGAGTTTCACACTGAAGCTTTCTTT. Translation: CASSFGTEFHTEAFF. The chain links TRBV5-6 to TRBJ1-1, with D possibly being TRBD1 (5 bases). Trimming shortened V by 2 bases and J by 3 bases, and 14 bases separated the two germline ends. The CDR3 consists of 15 residues. Germline V lookup: CDR1 SGHDT, CDR2 YYEEEE.

This sequence joins TRBV12-5 and TRBJ1-5; D remains unclear. V lost 2 bases and J lost 4, with 12 bases in between. Germline lookup yields CDR1 LGHNT and CDR2 FRNRAP. The CDR3 loop spans 15 amino acids. The CDR3 DNA reads TGTGCTAGTGGTTTGATGACCGGGATAAATCAGCCCCAGCATTTT. It is translated as CASGLMTGINQPQHF.

The sample holds one count of this clone. J is TRBJ1-2 and V is TRBV6-5; D is uncertain. The CDR3 is made up of 15 amino acids. Trimming left V 2 bases short and J 5 bases short, with 15 bases between. Germline CDR1 is MNHEY and CDR2 is SVGAGI. The CDR3 loop reads CASSYAVGKSYGYTF. The CDR3 nucleotides read TGTGCCAGCAGTTACGCCGTCGGTAAATCGTATGGCTACACCTTC.

The V call is TRBV18, the J call TRBJ2-3; no definite D call. V was pared by 6 bases and J by 3 bases, with 10 bases between. The germline V gene encodes CDR1 KGHSH and CDR2 LQKENI. This CDR3 is 13 amino acids long. CDR3 amino acids: CASSTGRTDTQYF. The CDR3 DNA sequence: TGTGCCAGCTCGACGGGTAGAACAGATACGCAGTATTTT.

The J gene is TRBJ1-1, the V gene TRBV12-3 or TRBV12-4, with no clear D. V was trimmed by 5 bases and J by 9 bases, leaving 13 bases between them. The CDR3 has 12 residues. The CDR3: CASSQTDMKAFF. In DNA form, the CDR3 reads TGTGCCAGCAGTCAAACCGACATGAAAGCTTTCTTT.

The V gene is TRBV6-1, the J gene TRBJ1-6; D gene ambiguous. The V end was cut by 3 bases, the J end by 6 bases, with 12 bases between. The CDR3 has 15 amino acids. Germline values: CDR1 MNHNS, CDR2 SASEGT. The CDR3 coding sequence is TGTGCCAGCAGTGATACACCGAACGTTAATTCACCCCTCCACTTT. It yields the protein CASSDTPNVNSPLHF.

The V gene is TRBV30, the J gene TRBJ1-2; D remains unclear. V was pared by 4 bases and J by 6 bases, with 9 bases between. Per the germline V gene, CDR1 is GTSNPN and CDR2 is SVGIG (reference sequence). This CDR3 contains 11 residues. CDR3 sequence reads: CAWIGLDGYTF. CDR3 DNA sequence: TGTGCCTGGATTGGTTTAGATGGCTACACCTTC.

The chain joins TRBV6-2 or TRBV6-3 to TRBJ1-5; D may be TRBD1 (5 bases). From germline, CDR1 is MNHEY and CDR2 SVGEGT. CDR3 length equals 15 residues. Trimming shortened V by 4 bases and J by 11 bases, and 21 bases separated the two germline ends. The CDR3: CASSLRGRGSWAQHF. Written as DNA, the CDR3 is TGTGCCAGCAGTTTACGAGGGCGGGGCTCGTGGGCCCAGCATTTT.

This clone showed up just once. The chain has TRBV7-9 and TRBJ2-1; no clear D gene. V was clipped by 6 bases and J by 7 bases, with 13 bases between them. Looked up from germline, CDR1 is SEHNR and CDR2 is FQNEAQ (reference sequence). There are 13 residues in the CDR3. The CDR3 loop is CASRLDTRNEQFF. The CDR3 bases are TGTGCCAGCAGACTTGACACCAGGAATGAGCAGTTCTTC.

The CDR3 nucleotides read TGTGCCAGCAGTGACCAGCCTGGGGACAGGGCCTATGGCTACACCTTC. Translating it yields CASSDQPGDRAYGYTF. The gene calls are TRBV6-4 and TRBJ1-2, with 9 bases fitting TRBD1. The length of the CDR3 is 16 residues. V lost 2 bases to trimming and J lost 4 bases; unmatched junction nucleotides: 8. Per germline, CDR1 MRHNA and CDR2 SNTAGT.

The V gene is TRBV24-1, the J gene TRBJ1-3, with TRBD1 matching over 7 bases. This CDR3 has 19 residues. V lost 3 bases to trimming and J lost 0 bases; unmatched junction nucleotides: 13. CDR1 and CDR2 (germline): KGHDR, SFDVKD. The chain's CDR3 is CATSDLNRDSLHSGNTIYF. The CDR3 nucleotides read TGTGCCACCAGTGATCTTAACCGGGACAGCTTACACTCTGGAAACACCATATATTTT.

V and J are TRBV15 and TRBJ1-4; D is unresolved. Trimming left V 1 base short and J 3 bases short, with 9 bases between. This CDR3 spans 15 amino acids. Germline V gives CDR1 LNHNV, CDR2 YYDKDF (reference sequence). CDR3 DNA: TGTGCCACCAGCAGAGGTCGGGGAGCTAATGAAAAACTGTTTTTT. This gives the protein CATSRGRGANEKLFF. Filled out from reference TRBV15 and TRBJ1-4, the complete variable domain reads DAMVIQNPRYQVTQFGKPVTLSCSQTLNHNVMYWYQQKSSQAPKLLFHYYDKDFNNEADTPDNFQSRRPNTSFCFLDIRSPGLGDTAMYLCATSRGRGANEKLFFGSGTQLSVL.